These 12 T cell receptor beta chains were sequenced from one sample in a study of CD8 T cells in ankylosing spondylitis. General observations from the study: Ankylosing spondylitis blood appeared to be characterized by a TCR beta motif of eight or nine highly homologous variants.

No antigen has been identified for these receptors. TCRdb reprocessed the 5' RACE reads with MiXCR, giving one entry per CDR3 protein. The sample shows hundreds of thousands of distinct CDR3 sequences, approximately 12% of them seen only once. Material: blood, either unsorted or a sorted T cell fraction (not recorded which). These receptor sequences come from a male donor with ankylosing spondylitis.

This clonotype was recorded at least ten times. The gene calls are TRBV29-1 and TRBJ2-3, with TRBD1 identical over 9 bases. Germline V gene sequence: CDR1 SQVTM, CDR2 ANQGSEA. This CDR3 is built from 14 residues. V was pared by 8 bases and J by 6 bases, with 12 bases of the junction left unmatched. CDR3 nucleotide sequence: TGCAGCTGCAGACAGGGGGGACTGGGGGATACGCAGTATTTT. Translated, it gives CSCRQGGLGDTQYF.

This clonotype appeared a few times. The V gene is TRBV28, the J gene TRBJ2-1; TRBD2 might be the D (7 bases). Germline V gene sequence: CDR1 MDHEN, CDR2 SYDVKM. V was pared by 3 bases and J by 8 bases, with 14 bases between. The CDR3 consists of 14 residues. CDR3 loop: CASSLSGGAYEQFF. The DNA of the CDR3 is TGTGCCAGCAGTTTGTCTGGGGGGGCCTATGAGCAGTTCTTC.

The rearrangement links TRBV20-1 to TRBJ1-1; TRBD1 is a possible D gene (5 bases). CDR1 is DFQATT and CDR2 is SNEGSKA in the germline V gene (reference sequence). The CDR3 is 14 residues long. Trimming pared 5 bases from V and 1 base from J, leaving 14 bases between. The CDR3 sequence is CSADPRGGNTEAFF. The CDR3 region has the DNA TGCAGTGCTGACCCCCGCGGGGGGAACACTGAAGCTTTCTTT.

This chain links TRBV3-1 with TRBJ2-1, with no clear D. This CDR3 has 14 amino acids. Germline loops: CDR1 LGHDT, CDR2 YNNKEL (reference sequence). V gave up 4 bases and J gave up 12 bases, with 19 bases separating them. The CDR3: CASSLSSGSAGQFF. The CDR3 nucleotides are TGTGCCAGCAGCCTCTCCTCCGGATCTGCAGGGCAGTTCTTC.

The chain combines TRBV28 with TRBJ2-1; 13 nucleotides match TRBD2. This CDR3 spans 19 amino acids. V lost 6 bases and J lost 6; bases outside the gene matches: 17. Germline V gene sequence: CDR1 MDHEN, CDR2 SYDVKM. For the CDR3, the DNA is TGTGCCAGCAGCCCCCTCGCGGGACTAGCGGGACGGGGCTCCAATGAGCAGTTCTTC. Translated: CASSPLAGLAGRGSNEQFF.

The chain recombines TRBV29-1 with TRBJ1-5; unclear D gene. The CDR3 is 12 residues long. The germline V and J ends were trimmed by 4 bases and 2 bases, with 6 bases remaining between them. Germline V gene sequence: CDR1 SQVTM, CDR2 ANQGSEA. The DNA of the CDR3 is TGCAGCGTTGCTCAGGGCAATCAGCCCCAGCATTTT. Translation: CSVAQGNQPQHF. Full variable domain (rest looked up from reference TRBV29-1 and TRBJ1-5): SAVISQKPSRDICQRGTSLTIQCQVDSQVTMMFWYRQQPGQSLTLIATANQGSEATYESGFVIDKFPISRPNLTFSTLTVSNMSPEDSSIYLCSVAQGNQPQHFGDGTRLSIL.

This clonotype was found a few times. The J gene is TRBJ1-1, the V gene TRBV7-3; TRBD1 is a possible D gene (5 bases). CDR3 length: 15 residues. Germline assignment: CDR1 SGHTA and CDR2 FQGTGA. With 2 bases removed from V and 6 bases from J, the gap between germline ends came to 16 bases. The CDR3 DNA follows: TGTGCCAGCAGCTTAGACCCGGGGGATCGTCCTGAAGCTTTCTTT. It codes for CASSLDPGDRPEAFF.

The table lists this clonotype with many counts. This sequence joins TRBV7-9 and TRBJ2-1; 7 bases line up with TRBD2. Germline V CDR1 and CDR2: SEHNR, FQNEAQ (reference sequence). Trimming took 4 bases from V and 15 from J; bases not matched to a gene: 15. The CDR3 is 14 amino acids. Here the CDR3 DNA reads TGTGCCAGCAGCTCCCTAACTAGCGCCGGGAGTCGGTTCTTC. Protein product: CASSSLTSAGSRFF.

This rearrangement joins TRBV30 to TRBJ2-6; no clear D gene. Germline V gene lookup returns CDR1 GTSNPN and CDR2 SVGIG (reference sequence). V was shortened by 4 bases and J by 3 bases, with 7 bases between the two germline ends. The CDR3 has 13 amino acids. This CDR3 is CAWKIGGANVLTF. CDR3 sequence (DNA): TGTGCCTGGAAGATCGGTGGGGCCAACGTCCTGACTTTC. Complete variable domain (other parts from reference TRBV30 and TRBJ2-6): SQTIHQWPATLVQPVGSPLSLECTVEGTSNPNLYWYRQAAGRGLQLLFYSVGIGQISSEVPQNLSASRPQDRQFILSSKKLLLSDSGFYLCAWKIGGANVLTFGAGSRLTVL.

This clonotype has more than one count but fewer than ten. V is TRBV30 and J is TRBJ2-7, with a possible D match to TRBD2 (5 bases). Between the trimmed V and J ends, which lost 3 bases and 2 bases, there was a span of 8 bases. The CDR3 totals 12 residues. Per the germline V gene, CDR1 is GTSNPN and CDR2 is SVGIG (reference sequence). This CDR3 is CAWREGTYEQYF. The CDR3 nucleotides are TGTGCCTGGAGAGAGGGAACCTACGAGCAGTACTTC.

This clonotype was seen many times. This chain uses TRBV7-2 with TRBJ1-3; 7 bases agree with TRBD1. CDR1 and CDR2 (germline): SGHTA, FQGNSA. Trimming at V came to 3 bases and at J to 4 bases, leaving 6 bases not matched to a gene. The CDR3 extends over 15 amino acids. CDR3 residues: CASSFDRVVGNTIYF. DNA of the CDR3: TGTGCCAGCAGCTTCGACAGGGTAGTCGGAAACACCATATATTTT.

The V call is TRBV5-1, the J call TRBJ2-1, with a weak D call TRBD1 (6 bases). Germline CDR1 reads SGHRS; CDR2 reads YFSETQ. V gave up 4 bases and J gave up 5 bases, with 10 bases separating them. The CDR3 has 13 residues. This CDR3 reads CASSEQGHNEQFF. CDR3 DNA: TGCGCCAGCAGCGAACAGGGACACAATGAGCAGTTCTTC. The whole variable domain, remainder taken from reference TRBV5-1 and TRBJ2-1, is KAGVTQTPRYLIKTRGQQVTLSCSPISGHRSVSWYQQTPGQGLQFLFEYFSETQRNKGNFPGRFSGRQFSNSRSEMNVSTLELGDSALYLCASSEQGHNEQFFGPGTRLTVL.